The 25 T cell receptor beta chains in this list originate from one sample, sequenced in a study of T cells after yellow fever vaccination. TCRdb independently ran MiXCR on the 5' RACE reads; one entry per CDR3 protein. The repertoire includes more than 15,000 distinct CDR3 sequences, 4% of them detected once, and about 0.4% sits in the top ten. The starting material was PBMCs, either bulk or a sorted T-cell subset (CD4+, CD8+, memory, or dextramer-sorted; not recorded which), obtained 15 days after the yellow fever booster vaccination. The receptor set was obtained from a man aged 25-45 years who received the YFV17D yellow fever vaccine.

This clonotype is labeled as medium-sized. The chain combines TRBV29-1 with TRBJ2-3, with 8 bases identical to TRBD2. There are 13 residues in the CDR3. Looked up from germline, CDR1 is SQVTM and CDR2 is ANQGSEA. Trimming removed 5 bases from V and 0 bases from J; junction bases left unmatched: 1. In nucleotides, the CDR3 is TGCAGCGTTTCTAGCGGGAGCACAGATACGCAGTATTTT. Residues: CSVSSGSTDTQYF.

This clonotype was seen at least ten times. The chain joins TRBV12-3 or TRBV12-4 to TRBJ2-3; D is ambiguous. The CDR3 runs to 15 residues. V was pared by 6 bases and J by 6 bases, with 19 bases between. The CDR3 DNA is TGTGCCAGCAGAGAAGGAACTCCCCCCACGGATACGCAGTATTTT. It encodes CASREGTPPTDTQYF.

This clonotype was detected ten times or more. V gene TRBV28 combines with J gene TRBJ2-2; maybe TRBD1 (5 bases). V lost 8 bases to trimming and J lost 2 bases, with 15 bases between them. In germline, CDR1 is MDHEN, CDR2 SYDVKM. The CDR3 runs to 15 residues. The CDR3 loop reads CASVLGASNTGELFF. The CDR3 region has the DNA TGTGCCAGCGTCTTAGGGGCTAGTAACACCGGGGAGCTGTTTTTT.

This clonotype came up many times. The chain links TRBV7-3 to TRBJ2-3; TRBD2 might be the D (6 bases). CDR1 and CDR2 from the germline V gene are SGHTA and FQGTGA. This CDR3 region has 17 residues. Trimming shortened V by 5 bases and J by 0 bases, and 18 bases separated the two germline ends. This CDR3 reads CASSQVPGLQSTDTQYF. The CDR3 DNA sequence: TGTGCCAGCAGCCAAGTCCCCGGACTACAGAGCACAGATACGCAGTATTTT.

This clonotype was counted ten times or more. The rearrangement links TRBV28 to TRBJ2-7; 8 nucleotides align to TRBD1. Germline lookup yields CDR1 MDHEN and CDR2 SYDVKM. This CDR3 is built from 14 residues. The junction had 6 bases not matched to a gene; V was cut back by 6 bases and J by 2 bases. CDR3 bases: TGTGCCAGCAGCGGGGACAGGCTAGCCTACGAGCAGTACTTC. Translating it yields CASSGDRLAYEQYF.

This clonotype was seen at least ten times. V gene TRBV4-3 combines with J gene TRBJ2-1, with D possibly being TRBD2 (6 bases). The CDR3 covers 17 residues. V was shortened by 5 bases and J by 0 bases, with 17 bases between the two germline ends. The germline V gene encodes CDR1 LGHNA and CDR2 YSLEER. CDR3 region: CASSAGAEGSSYNEQFF. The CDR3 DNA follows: TGCGCCAGCAGCGCCGGGGCGGAGGGGAGCTCCTACAATGAGCAGTTCTTC.

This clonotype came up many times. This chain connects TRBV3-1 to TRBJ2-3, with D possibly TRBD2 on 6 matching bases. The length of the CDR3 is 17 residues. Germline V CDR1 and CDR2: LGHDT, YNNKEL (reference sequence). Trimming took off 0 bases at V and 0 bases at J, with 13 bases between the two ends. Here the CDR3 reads CASSQDRGGVSTDTQYF. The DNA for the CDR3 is TGTGCCAGCAGCCAAGATAGGGGCGGGGTCAGCACAGATACGCAGTATTTT.

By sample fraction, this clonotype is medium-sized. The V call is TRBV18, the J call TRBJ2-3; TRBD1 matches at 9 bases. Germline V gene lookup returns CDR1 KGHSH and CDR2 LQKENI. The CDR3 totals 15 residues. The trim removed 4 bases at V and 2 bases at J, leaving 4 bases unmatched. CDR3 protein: CASSRGTGLTDTQYF. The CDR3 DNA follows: TGTGCCAGCTCACGAGGGACAGGGCTCACAGATACGCAGTATTTT.

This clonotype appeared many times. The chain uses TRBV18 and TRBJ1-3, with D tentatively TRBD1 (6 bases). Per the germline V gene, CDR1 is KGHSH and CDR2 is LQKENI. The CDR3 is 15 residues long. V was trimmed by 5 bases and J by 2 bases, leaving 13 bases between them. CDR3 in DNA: TGTGCCAGCTCAACAGCCGGGACACCTGGAAACACCATATATTTT. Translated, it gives CASSTAGTPGNTIYF.

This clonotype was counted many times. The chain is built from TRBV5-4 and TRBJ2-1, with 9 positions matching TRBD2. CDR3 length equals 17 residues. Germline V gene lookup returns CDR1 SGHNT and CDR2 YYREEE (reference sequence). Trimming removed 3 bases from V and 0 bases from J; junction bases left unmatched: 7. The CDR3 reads CASSSSGNKGSYNEQFF. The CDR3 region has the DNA TGTGCCAGCAGCTCTAGCGGGAATAAGGGCTCCTACAATGAGCAGTTCTTC.

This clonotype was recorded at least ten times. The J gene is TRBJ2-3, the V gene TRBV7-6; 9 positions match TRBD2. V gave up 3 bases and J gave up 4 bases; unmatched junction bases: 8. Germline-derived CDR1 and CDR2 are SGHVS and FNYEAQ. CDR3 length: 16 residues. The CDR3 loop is CASSFVVSGSADTQYF. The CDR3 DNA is TGTGCCAGCAGCTTTGTGGTTAGCGGGAGTGCAGATACGCAGTATTTT.

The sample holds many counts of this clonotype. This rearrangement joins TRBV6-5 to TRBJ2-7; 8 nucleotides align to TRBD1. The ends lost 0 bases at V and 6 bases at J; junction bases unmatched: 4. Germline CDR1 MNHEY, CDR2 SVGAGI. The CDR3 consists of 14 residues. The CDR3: CASSYSGQVSEQYF. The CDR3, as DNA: TGTGCCAGCAGTTACTCGGGACAGGTGAGCGAGCAGTACTTC.

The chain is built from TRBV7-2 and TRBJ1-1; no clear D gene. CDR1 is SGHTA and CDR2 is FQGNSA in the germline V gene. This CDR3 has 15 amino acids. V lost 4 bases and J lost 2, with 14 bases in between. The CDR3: CASSSAVTPNTEAFF. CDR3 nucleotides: TGTGCCAGCAGCTCCGCGGTAACGCCCAACACTGAAGCTTTCTTT.

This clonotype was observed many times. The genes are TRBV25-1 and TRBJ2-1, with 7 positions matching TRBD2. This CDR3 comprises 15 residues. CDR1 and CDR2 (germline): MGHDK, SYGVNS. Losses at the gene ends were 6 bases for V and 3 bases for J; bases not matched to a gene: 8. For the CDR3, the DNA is TGTGCCAGCAGCGATAGCGGGCCAGGCTACAATGAGCAGTTCTTC. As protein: CASSDSGPGYNEQFF.

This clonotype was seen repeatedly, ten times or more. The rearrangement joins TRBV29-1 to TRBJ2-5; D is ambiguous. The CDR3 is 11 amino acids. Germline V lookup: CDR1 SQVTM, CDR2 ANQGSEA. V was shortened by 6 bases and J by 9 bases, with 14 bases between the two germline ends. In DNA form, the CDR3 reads TGCAGCGTATACGGGCCTTGGTCCCAGTACTTC. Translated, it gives CSVYGPWSQYF.

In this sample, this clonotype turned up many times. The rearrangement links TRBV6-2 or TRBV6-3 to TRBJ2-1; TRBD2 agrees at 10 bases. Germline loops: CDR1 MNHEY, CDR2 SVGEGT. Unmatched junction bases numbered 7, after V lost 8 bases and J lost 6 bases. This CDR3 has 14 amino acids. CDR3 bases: TGTGCCAGCGGGAGGCCTAGCGGGAGCAATGAGCAGTTCTTC. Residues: CASGRPSGSNEQFF.

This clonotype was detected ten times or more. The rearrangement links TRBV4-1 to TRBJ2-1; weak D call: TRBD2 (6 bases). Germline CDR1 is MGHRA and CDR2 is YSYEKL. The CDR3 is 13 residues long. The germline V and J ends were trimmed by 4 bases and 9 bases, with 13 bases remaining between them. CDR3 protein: CASSPPAGSEQFF. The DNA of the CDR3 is TGCGCCAGCAGCCCCCCCGCGGGATCTGAGCAGTTCTTC.

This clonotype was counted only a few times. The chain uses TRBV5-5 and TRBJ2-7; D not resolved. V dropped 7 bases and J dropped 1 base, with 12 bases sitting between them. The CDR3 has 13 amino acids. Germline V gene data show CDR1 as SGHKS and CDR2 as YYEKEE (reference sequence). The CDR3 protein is CASGPVRSYEQYF. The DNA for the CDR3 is TGTGCCAGCGGCCCCGTCCGATCCTACGAGCAGTACTTC.

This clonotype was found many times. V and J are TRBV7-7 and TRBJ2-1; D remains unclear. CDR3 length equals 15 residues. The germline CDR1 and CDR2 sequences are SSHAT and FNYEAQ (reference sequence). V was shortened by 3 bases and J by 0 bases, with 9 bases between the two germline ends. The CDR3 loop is CASSFTHDSYNEQFF. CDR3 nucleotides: TGTGCCAGCAGCTTTACTCATGACTCCTACAATGAGCAGTTCTTC.

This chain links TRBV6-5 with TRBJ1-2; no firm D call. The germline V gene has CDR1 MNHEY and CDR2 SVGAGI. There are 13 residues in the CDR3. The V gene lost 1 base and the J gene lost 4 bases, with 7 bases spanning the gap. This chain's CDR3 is CASSYYQSYGYTF. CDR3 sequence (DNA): TGTGCCAGCAGTTACTATCAGAGCTATGGCTACACCTTC.

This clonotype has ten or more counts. The CDR3 spells CSAGTSNSYEQYF. The CDR3 DNA reads TGCAGTGCGGGGACTAGCAATTCCTACGAGCAGTACTTC. The chain carries TRBV20-1 and TRBJ2-7; 9 bases line up with TRBD2. CDR3 length: 13 amino acids. Germline CDR1 DFQATT, CDR2 SNEGSKA (reference sequence). Trimming cost V 6 bases and J 1 base; bases outside gene matches: 4.

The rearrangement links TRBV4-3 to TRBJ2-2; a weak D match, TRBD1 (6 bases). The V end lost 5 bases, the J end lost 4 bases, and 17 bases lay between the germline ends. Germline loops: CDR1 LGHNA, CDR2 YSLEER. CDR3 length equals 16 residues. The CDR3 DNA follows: TGCGCCAGCAGCTTCTCCGGGACAACGATCACCGGGGAGCTGTTTTTT. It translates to CASSFSGTTITGELFF.

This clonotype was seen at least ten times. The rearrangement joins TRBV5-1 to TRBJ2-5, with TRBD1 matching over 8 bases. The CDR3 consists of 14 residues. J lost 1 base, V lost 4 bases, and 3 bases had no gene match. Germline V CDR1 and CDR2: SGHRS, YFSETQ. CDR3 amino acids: CASSVGQAQETQYF. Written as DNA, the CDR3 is TGCGCCAGCAGCGTGGGACAGGCCCAAGAGACCCAGTACTTC.

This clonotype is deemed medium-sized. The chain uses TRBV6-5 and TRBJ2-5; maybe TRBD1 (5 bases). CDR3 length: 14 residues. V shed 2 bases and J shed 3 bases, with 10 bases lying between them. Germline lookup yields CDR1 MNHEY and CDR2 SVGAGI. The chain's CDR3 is CASSYATGEETQYF. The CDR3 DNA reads TGTGCCAGCAGTTACGCAACAGGAGAAGAGACCCAGTACTTC.

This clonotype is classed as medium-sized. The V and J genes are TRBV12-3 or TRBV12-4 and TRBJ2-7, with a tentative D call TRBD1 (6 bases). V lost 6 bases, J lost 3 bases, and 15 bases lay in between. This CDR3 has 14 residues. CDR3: CASSLTGGDYEQYF. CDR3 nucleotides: TGTGCCAGCAGCCTGACAGGAGGAGACTACGAGCAGTACTTC.